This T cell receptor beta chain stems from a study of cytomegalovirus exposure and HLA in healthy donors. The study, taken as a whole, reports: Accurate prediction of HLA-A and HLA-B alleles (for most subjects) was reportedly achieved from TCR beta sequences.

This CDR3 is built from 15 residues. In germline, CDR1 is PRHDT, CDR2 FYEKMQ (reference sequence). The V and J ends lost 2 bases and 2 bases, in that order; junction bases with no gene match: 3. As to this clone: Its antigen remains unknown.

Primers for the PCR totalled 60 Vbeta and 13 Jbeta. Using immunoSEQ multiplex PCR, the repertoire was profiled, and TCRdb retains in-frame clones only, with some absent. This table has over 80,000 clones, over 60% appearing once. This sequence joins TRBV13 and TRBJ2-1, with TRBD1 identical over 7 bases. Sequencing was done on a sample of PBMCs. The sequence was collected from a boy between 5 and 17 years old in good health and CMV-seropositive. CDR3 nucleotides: TGTGCCAGCAGCTTATTAGGGGGCGCCTACAATGAGCAGTTCTTC. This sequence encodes CASSLLGGAYNEQFF.